Listed below are T cell receptor beta chains from one sample, sequenced in a study of cytomegalovirus exposure and HLA in healthy donors. The assay was immunoSEQ multiplex PCR, and TCRdb's table has in-frame clones only and misses some. This sample has around 400,000 clones, with 70% to 90% found just once. The sequenced sample was PBMCs. The receptor set was obtained from a woman aged 18 to 35 in good health and CMV-seronegative. Both conserved end residues are part of each CDR3. D genes are given only for firm matches. Clone size is shown for a subset of rows, as once, few, many or a class of expanded clone.

D gene: TRBD2
V gene: TRBV30
clone size: .
J gene: TRBJ2-3
CDR3 protein: CAWSGGTSTDTQYF
CDR3 DNA: TGTGCCTGGTCGGGGGGAACTAGCACAGATACGCAGTATTTT

D gene: TRBD1
V gene: TRBV4-1
clone size: .
J gene: TRBJ2-2
CDR3 protein: CASRGGTVGLFF
CDR3 DNA: TGCGCCAGTAGAGGGGGCACAGTGGGGCTGTTTTTT

D gene: .
V gene: TRBV15
clone size: .
J gene: TRBJ1-1
CDR3 protein: CATSRVMNTEAFF
CDR3 DNA: TGTGCCACCAGCAGAGTCATGAACACTGAAGCTTTCTTT

D gene: TRBD1
V gene: TRBV7-9
clone size: .
J gene: TRBJ2-7
CDR3 protein: CASRPGQGTYEQYF
CDR3 DNA: TGTGCCAGCAGGCCGGGACAGGGGACCTACGAGCAGTACTTC

D gene: .
V gene: TRBV29-1
clone size: .
J gene: TRBJ1-1
CDR3 protein: CSVGYFATGRFEAFF
CDR3 DNA: TGCAGCGTCGGCTATTTCGCTACAGGTCGTTTCGAAGCTTTCTTT

D gene: TRBD2
V gene: TRBV30
clone size: .
J gene: TRBJ2-7
CDR3 protein: CAWSRSSGPYEQYF
CDR3 DNA: TGTGCCTGGAGTCGGTCTAGCGGTCCCTACGAGCAGTACTTC

D gene: TRBD2
V gene: TRBV19
clone size: once
J gene: TRBJ2-1
CDR3 protein: CASSAGTSGGGPYNEQFF
CDR3 DNA: TGTGCCAGTAGTGCCGGGACTAGCGGGGGGGGCCCCTACAATGAGCAGTTCTTC

D gene: TRBD1
V gene: TRBV7-9
clone size: .
J gene: TRBJ1-2
CDR3 protein: CASSPSRGQGDDGYTF
CDR3 DNA: TGTGCCAGCAGCCCCTCTAGGGGACAGGGTGACGATGGCTACACCTTC

D gene: .
V gene: TRBV27
clone size: .
J gene: TRBJ1-6
CDR3 protein: CASQLFSSYNSPLHF
CDR3 DNA: TGTGCCAGCCAACTTTTCTCCTCCTATAATTCACCCCTCCACTTT

D gene: .
V gene: TRBV7-3
clone size: once
J gene: TRBJ2-7
CDR3 protein: CASSLSGGAPYEQYF
CDR3 DNA: TGTGCCAGCAGCTTAAGCGGGGGCGCCCCCTACGAGCAGTACTTC

D gene: .
V gene: TRBV2
clone size: few
J gene: TRBJ1-1
CDR3 protein: CASSLLTNEAFF
CDR3 DNA: TGTGCCAGCAGTCTATTAACCAATGAAGCTTTCTTT

D gene: TRBD2
V gene: TRBV7-3
clone size: .
J gene: TRBJ2-1
CDR3 protein: CASSSTGTSGVRYNEQFF
CDR3 DNA: TGTGCCAGCAGCTCAACCGGGACTAGCGGGGTCAGGTACAATGAGCAGTTCTTC

D gene: TRBD1
V gene: TRBV5-5
clone size: .
J gene: TRBJ2-3
CDR3 protein: CASSRGQGLTDTQYF
CDR3 DNA: TGTGCCAGCAGCCGTGGACAGGGGCTCACAGATACGCAGTATTTT

D gene: .
V gene: TRBV2
clone size: .
J gene: TRBJ2-5
CDR3 protein: CASKKDRLIQETQYF
CDR3 DNA: TGTGCCAGCAAAAAAGACAGACTGATCCAAGAGACCCAGTACTTC

D gene: .
V gene: TRBV29-1
clone size: .
J gene: TRBJ1-2
CDR3 protein: CSVETGLGYTF
CDR3 DNA: TGCAGCGTTGAAACAGGGCTTGGCTACACCTTC

D gene: TRBD2
V gene: TRBV11-2
clone size: .
J gene: TRBJ2-7
CDR3 protein: CASSLAATSLKTYEQYF
CDR3 DNA: TGTGCCAGCAGCTTAGCCGCGACTAGCTTGAAAACCTACGAGCAGTACTTC